The 5 T cell receptor beta chains given below trace back to one sample, sequenced in a study of neurological immune-mediated disorders. TCRdb passed the 5' RACE reads through MiXCR, listing each CDR3 protein once. The sample includes about 62,000 distinct CDR3 sequences, about 4% of them seen just once. The sample taken for sequencing was PBMCs. The receptors stem from a woman aged 50 to 65 with multiple sclerosis.

This clonotype was counted ten times or more. This chain uses TRBV5-6 with TRBJ2-1, with 10 positions matching TRBD2. J was trimmed by 8 bases and V by 6 bases; bases with no gene match: 11. Per the germline V gene, CDR1 is SGHDT and CDR2 is YYEEEE. This CDR3 has 15 residues. The CDR3 loop is CASKLAGAPGDEQFF. DNA of the CDR3: TGTGCCAGCAAGCTAGCGGGAGCCCCAGGGGATGAGCAGTTCTTC. Complete variable domain (other parts from reference TRBV5-6 and TRBJ2-1): DAGVTQSPTHLIKTRGQQVTLRCSPKSGHDTVSWYQQALGQGPQFIFQYYEEEERQRGNFPDRFSGHQFPNYSSELNVNALLLGDSALYLCASKLAGAPGDEQFFGPGTRLTVL.

The table lists this clonotype with many counts. The chain recombines TRBV7-2 with TRBJ2-3; D is undetermined. The V and J ends lost 5 bases and 6 bases respectively, with 15 bases between them. Germline assignment: CDR1 SGHTA and CDR2 FQGNSA. The CDR3 runs to 14 residues. The CDR3 region has the DNA TGTGCCAGCAGCAAAAATGGACGGCAGGATACGCAGTATTTT. This sequence encodes CASSKNGRQDTQYF.

This clonotype was counted many times. The chain has TRBV5-5 and TRBJ2-7; 12 bases align to TRBD2. J gave up 5 bases and V 3 bases, and 6 bases lay outside the gene matches. This CDR3 contains 15 residues. Per the germline V gene, CDR1 is SGHKS and CDR2 is YYEKEE (reference sequence). In nucleotides, the CDR3 is TGTGCCAGCAGCTGGGAGACTAGCGGGAGCCACGAGCAGTACTTC. Protein product: CASSWETSGSHEQYF.

The table lists this clonotype with many counts. The V gene is TRBV20-1, the J gene TRBJ2-3, with D perhaps assigned TRBD1 or TRBD2 (6 bases each). The CDR3 sequence is 15 residues long. The germline V and J ends were trimmed by 1 base and 0 bases, with 11 bases remaining between them. The V gene's germline CDR1 is DFQATT and CDR2 SNEGSKA (reference sequence). The CDR3 sequence: CSARARGPSTDTQYF. The CDR3 nucleotides are TGCAGTGCTAGAGCTCGGGGGCCCAGCACAGATACGCAGTATTTT.

This clonotype came up many times. The rearrangement joins TRBV6-2 or TRBV6-3 to TRBJ2-2; D call uncertain. The V and J ends lost 6 bases and 0 bases respectively, with 11 bases between them. CDR1 and CDR2 from the germline V gene are MNHEY and SVGEGT. The length of the CDR3 is 15 residues. CDR3 sequence: CASSSRAPNTGELFF. The CDR3 coding sequence is TGTGCCAGCAGCTCCCGGGCTCCGAACACCGGGGAGCTGTTTTTT.